The 24 T cell receptor beta chains reported below all come from one sample, sequenced in a study of T-cell memory formation after mild COVID-19. TCRdb called the 5' RACE reads again in MiXCR, with one record for every CDR3 protein. There are roughly 200,000 distinct CDR3 sequences in the sample; around 19% occur only once, and roughly 2.6% lies in the top ten. The sequenced sample consisted of PBMCs or a T cell subset sorted from them (not recorded which). Every receptor here comes from an adult woman who had mild COVID-19 (a few samples of this study predate the infection). Cell type and time point are not known.

This clonotype was observed a handful of times. The V gene is TRBV6-6, the J gene TRBJ2-3; D is perhaps TRBD1 or TRBD2 (6 bases each). The V and J ends lost 6 bases and 4 bases respectively, with 11 bases between them. Per germline, CDR1 MNHNY and CDR2 SVGAGI (reference sequence). This CDR3 is built from 13 residues. CDR3 in amino acids: CASREGVADTQYF. CDR3 DNA: TGTGCCAGCAGGGAGGGGGTGGCAGATACGCAGTATTTT.

This clonotype was seen a handful of times. The chain links TRBV5-1 to TRBJ2-7; 7 nucleotides match TRBD1. The CDR3 spans 13 residues. Germline V gene lookup returns CDR1 SGHRS and CDR2 YFSETQ. J gave up 5 bases and V 4 bases, and 6 bases lay outside the gene matches. The CDR3 loop reads CASSARQGHEQYF. CDR3 nucleotides: TGCGCCAGCAGCGCTAGACAGGGACACGAGCAGTACTTC.

V usage is TRBV4-2 and J usage is TRBJ2-5, with D hard to call. The germline CDR1 and CDR2 sequences are LGHNA and YNFKEQ. The CDR3 is made up of 14 amino acids. V gave up 0 bases and J gave up 4 bases, with 9 bases separating them. CDR3 DNA sequence: TGTGCCAGCAGCCAAGAGAGATGGGGAGAGACCCAGTACTTC. Residues: CASSQERWGETQYF.

The chain has TRBV4-1 and TRBJ2-7; 9 nucleotides align to TRBD2. Germline V gene data show CDR1 as MGHRA and CDR2 as YSYEKL. This CDR3 spans 17 amino acids. V lost 1 base, J lost 0 bases, and 7 bases stayed unmatched. The CDR3 sequence: CASSQGWLAGISYEQYF. DNA of the CDR3: TGCGCCAGCAGCCAAGGGTGGCTAGCGGGGATCTCCTACGAGCAGTACTTC.

This chain links TRBV7-2 with TRBJ2-2; TRBD1 might be the D (5 bases). CDR3 length: 14 residues. The germline CDR1 and CDR2 sequences are SGHTA and FQGNSA. V shed 4 bases and J shed 3 bases, with 9 bases lying between them. The CDR3 nucleotides read TGTGCCAGCAGCTCAGGGATGTACACCGGGGAGCTGTTTTTT. Translated: CASSSGMYTGELFF.

This clonotype was seen a handful of times. The V and J genes are TRBV11-3 and TRBJ2-7, with TRBD2 as a possible D gene (5 bases). Deletions cut 3 bases from V and 7 bases from J, with 16 bases between. In germline, CDR1 is SGHNT, CDR2 YENEEA. This CDR3 contains 14 residues. In nucleotides, the CDR3 is TGTGCCAGCAGCTTCACGGAGGAATTAGGAGAGCAGTACTTC. Its protein is CASSFTEELGEQYF.

The J gene is TRBJ2-1, the V gene TRBV5-1; TRBD2 matches 13 bases. V shed 1 base, J shed 6 bases, and the junction held 4 bases outside the gene matches. This CDR3 comprises 16 residues. The germline gives CDR1 SGHRS, CDR2 YFSETQ. CDR3 protein: CASSLQGTSGINEQFF. The CDR3 DNA is TGCGCCAGCAGCTTGCAGGGGACTAGCGGGATCAATGAGCAGTTCTTC.

This clonotype was counted only a few times. The genes are TRBV11-2 and TRBJ1-2; D may be TRBD1 (6 bases). Trimming removed 0 bases at V and 7 bases at J, with 15 bases between. CDR1 SGHAT and CDR2 FQNNGV come from the germline V gene. CDR3 length equals 15 residues. DNA of the CDR3: TGTGCCAGCAGCTTAGACCCACAGGGACCCCCTGGCTACACCTTC. The encoded protein is CASSLDPQGPPGYTF.

The chain employs TRBV4-3 and TRBJ2-3, with a tentative D call TRBD2 (7 bases). Between the trimmed V and J ends, which lost 4 bases and 3 bases, there was a span of 14 bases. Germline loops: CDR1 LGHNA, CDR2 YSLEER. The CDR3 runs 15 residues. The CDR3 nucleotides are TGCGCCAGCAGCCGGGGGCGGGGGAGGACAGATACGCAGTATTTT. Its translation: CASSRGRGRTDTQYF.

This clonotype was counted a few times. This sequence joins TRBV9 and TRBJ1-6; D is unresolved. This CDR3 spans 15 amino acids. CDR1 SGDLS and CDR2 YYNGEE come from the germline V gene. V was shortened by 3 bases and J by 8 bases, with 15 bases between the two germline ends. This CDR3 reads CASSARLTGDSPLHF. As DNA, the CDR3 is TGTGCCAGCAGCGCTCGCCTGACTGGAGATTCACCCCTCCACTTT.

This clonotype came up a few times. V is TRBV3-1 and J is TRBJ1-1, with D unclear. V lost 0 bases to trimming and J lost 8 bases, with 10 bases between them. CDR3 length: 13 amino acids. Germline-derived CDR1 and CDR2 are LGHDT and YNNKEL (reference sequence). The CDR3 coding sequence is TGTGCCAGCAGCCAAGATCTCCCACAGGAAGCTTTCTTT. Its protein is CASSQDLPQEAFF.

This clonotype was counted a few times. The chain carries TRBV12-3 or TRBV12-4 and TRBJ2-2; 12 bases agree with TRBD2. This CDR3 spans 16 amino acids. J gave up 6 bases and V 5 bases, and 7 bases lay outside the gene matches. CDR3 sequence (DNA): TGTGCCAGCAGTCAATGGACTAGCGGGATAGCCGGGGAGCTGTTTTTT. This gives the protein CASSQWTSGIAGELFF.

The CDR3 sequence is CASSPLRPGQNTEAFF. The CDR3 DNA follows: TGTGCCAGCTCACCACTTAGGCCGGGACAGAACACTGAAGCTTTCTTT. The V gene is TRBV18, the J gene TRBJ1-1; TRBD1 is a possible D gene (6 bases). CDR1 is KGHSH, CDR2 LQKENI, per germline. V lost 1 base and J lost 1, with 13 bases in between. CDR3 length equals 16 residues.

This clonotype came up a few times. V gene TRBV27 combines with J gene TRBJ1-6; D unresolved. Germline-derived CDR1 and CDR2 are MNHEY and SMNVEV (reference sequence). The CDR3 sequence is 13 residues long. Trimming removed 7 bases from V and 7 bases from J, with 11 bases in between. CDR3 bases: TGTGCCAGCACTTTCGGCGGGAATTCACCCCTCCACTTT. Translated: CASTFGGNSPLHF.

This clonotype has a count of ten or more. The chain combines TRBV7-9 with TRBJ2-7; 11 bases align to TRBD2. V shed 2 bases and J 0 bases; nucleotides not matched to a gene: 0. CDR1 and CDR2 from the germline V gene are SEHNR and FQNEAQ (reference sequence). The CDR3 is 15 residues long. This CDR3 is CASSLTSGSSYEQYF. The CDR3 DNA follows: TGTGCCAGCAGCTTAACTAGCGGGAGCTCCTACGAGCAGTACTTC.

The CDR3 spells CASSSFPVLDEKLFF. CDR3 DNA sequence: TGTGCCAGCAGCAGCTTCCCCGTCTTGGATGAAAAACTGTTTTTT. The genes are TRBV7-9 and TRBJ1-4; D gene unclear. Germline V gene sequence: CDR1 SEHNR, CDR2 FQNEAQ (reference sequence). The V and J ends lost 5 bases and 6 bases respectively, with 16 bases between them. The CDR3 sequence is 15 residues long.

The V and J genes are TRBV13 and TRBJ2-1, with 10 bases fitting TRBD1. CDR1 is PRHDT and CDR2 is FYEKMQ in the germline V gene (reference sequence). CDR3 length equals 16 residues. The trim removed 4 bases at V and 6 bases at J, leaving 9 bases unmatched. As DNA, the CDR3 is TGTGCCAGCAGCTCGGTTGGGGGACAGGGGAGCAATGAGCAGTTCTTC. This encodes CASSSVGGQGSNEQFF.

Only a few counts were recorded for this clonotype. V and J are TRBV11-3 and TRBJ2-1; 13 positions match TRBD2. The CDR3 runs 17 residues. V shed 0 bases, J shed 6 bases, and the junction held 5 bases outside the gene matches. The germline gives CDR1 SGHNT, CDR2 YENEEA. CDR3 DNA sequence: TGTGCCAGCAGCTTAGATCTGACTAGCGGGAGGATCAATGAGCAGTTCTTC. It yields the protein CASSLDLTSGRINEQFF.

The chain couples TRBV2 to TRBJ1-1; D gene ambiguous. V was pared by 6 bases and J by 0 bases, with 11 bases between. This CDR3 has 14 amino acids. Germline lookup yields CDR1 SNHLY and CDR2 FYNNEI. The CDR3 here is CASRLSYLNTEAFF. In nucleotides, the CDR3 is TGTGCCAGCAGACTCAGCTACCTGAACACTGAAGCTTTCTTT.

The V call is TRBV7-6, the J call TRBJ2-1; 7 positions match TRBD1. The CDR3 is made up of 16 amino acids. Trimming took 0 bases from V and 6 from J; bases not matched to a gene: 8. Germline assignment: CDR1 SGHVS and CDR2 FNYEAQ. This chain's CDR3 is CASSLAARGLRNEQFF. Written as DNA, the CDR3 is TGTGCCAGCAGCTTAGCTGCTAGGGGGCTTCGCAATGAGCAGTTCTTC.

This clonotype was picked up many times. The CDR3 reads CASSLGDRRNQPQHF. DNA of the CDR3: TGTGCCAGCAGCTTAGGAGACAGGCGTAATCAGCCCCAGCATTTT. J is TRBJ1-5 and V is TRBV7-2; D might be TRBD1 (6 bases). This CDR3 spans 15 amino acids. Germline CDR1 is SGHTA and CDR2 is FQGNSA. Deletions cut 1 base from V and 4 bases from J, with 11 bases between.

The gene calls are TRBV29-1 and TRBJ2-1; D possibly matches TRBD1 or TRBD2 (5 bases each). Germline lookup yields CDR1 SQVTM and CDR2 ANQGSEA. This CDR3 contains 17 residues. Trimming took off 0 bases at V and 0 bases at J, with 15 bases between the two ends. The CDR3 protein is CSVEDLRDRPSYNEQFF. The CDR3 nucleotides read TGCAGCGTTGAAGATCTTCGGGACCGCCCCTCCTACAATGAGCAGTTCTTC.

The chain couples TRBV19 to TRBJ2-7; perhaps TRBD1 as D (6 bases). The CDR3 is 14 amino acids. In germline, CDR1 is LNHDA, CDR2 SQIVND (reference sequence). V lost 7 bases to trimming and J lost 7 bases, with 20 bases between them. The CDR3 bases are TGTGCCAGTAAGGGCCAGGGGCAATCCCGAGAGCAGTACTTC. Protein sequence: CASKGQGQSREQYF.

This clonotype has just a few counts. The genes are TRBV2 and TRBJ2-3; a possible D gene is TRBD2 (5 bases). The CDR3 length is 14 residues. Trimming shortened V by 3 bases and J by 1 base, and 8 bases separated the two germline ends. The germline gives CDR1 SNHLY, CDR2 FYNNEI. In nucleotides, the CDR3 is TGTGCCAGCAGTGACAGCGGTCGCACAGATACGCAGTATTTT. It codes for CASSDSGRTDTQYF.